This TCR beta chain was documented in a study of identifying expanded T cells in peripheral blood. Whole-study findings and limits: Over about two and four weeks, about 15 and 18 clones changed, versus 1.2 between replicates. Variance in clone template counts between roughly two-week samples significantly increased with total template count across all healthy donors.

No infections or other immune events were documented during collection. Per the germline V gene, CDR1 is MNHEY and CDR2 is SVGAGI. The germline V and J ends were trimmed by 5 bases and 10 bases, with 15 bases remaining between them. CDR3 size: 13 residues. Generated by immunoSEQ multiplex PCR, the TCRdb table keeps only in-frame clones and is missing some. The repertoire holds 120,000 or so clones, approximately 88% seen once, with 3.3% in the top ten. With regard to this clone: What it binds is unknown.

This chain uses TRBV6-5 with TRBJ1-3, with D perhaps TRBD1 (6 bases). The origin of this receptor is a person between 18 and 75 years old in good health. Sequenced sample: blood. CDR3 residues: CASSLGQSRTIYF. CDR3 in DNA: TGTGCCAGCAGTCTCGGACAGTCCCGGACCATATATTTT.